A selection of T cell receptor beta chains follows, all from one sample in a study of CD8+CD57+ T cells in acquired aplastic anemia. TCRdb re-analysed the reads in MiXCR, keeping a single row per CDR3 protein. The repertoire holds some 170,000 distinct CDR3 sequences, roughly 48% seen once, with over 0.95% in the top ten. Sequenced input: sorted CD4+, CD8+, or CD8+CD57+ T cells (not recorded which) from PBMCs. Source of these receptors: a human donor with aplastic anemia. Each CDR3 is given with its conserved first and last residue. Fields, in order: V gene, J gene, clone size, D gene, CDR3 DNA, CDR3 protein. A D gene is named only where the DNA matches it firmly. Clone size appears in some rows only: once, few, many, or a class for an expanded clone.

V: TRBV24-1
J: TRBJ2-5
size: NA
D: TRBD2
DNA: TGTGCCACCAGTGATTTGGGGCTAGCGGGAGAAGAGACCCAGTACTTC
CDR3: CATSDLGLAGEETQYF

V: TRBV10-2
J: TRBJ1-1
size: NA
D: NA
DNA: TGTGCCAGCAGGACGGGGCAGGGCCCTGGAGCTTTCTTT
CDR3: CASRTGQGPGAFF

V: TRBV19
J: TRBJ1-1
size: NA
D: TRBD1
DNA: TGTGCCAGTAGTGAGGGACAGATGAACACTGAAGCTTTCTTT
CDR3: CASSEGQMNTEAFF

V: TRBV6-1
J: TRBJ1-3
size: NA
D: TRBD1
DNA: TGTGCCAGCTCACCTACCGGGACAGGGATGAACTCTGGAAACACCATATATTTT
CDR3: CASSPTGTGMNSGNTIYF

V: TRBV15
J: TRBJ2-3
size: once
D: NA
DNA: TGTGCCACCAGCAGAGATCGGGGATCAGATACGCAGTATTTT
CDR3: CATSRDRGSDTQYF

V: TRBV19
J: TRBJ2-4
size: NA
D: NA
DNA: TGTGCCAGTAGTATCTCCCCTGGGGCCAAAAACATTCAGTACTTC
CDR3: CASSISPGAKNIQYF

V: TRBV25-1
J: TRBJ1-6
size: NA
D: NA
DNA: TGTGCCAGTTCGGGGACGGATAATTCACCCCTCCACTTT
CDR3: CASSGTDNSPLHF

V: TRBV19
J: TRBJ2-2
size: many
D: NA
DNA: TGTGCCAGTAGAGGGGGGGCAAACACCGGGGAGCTGTTTTTT
CDR3: CASRGGANTGELFF

V: TRBV5-6
J: TRBJ2-3
size: many
D: NA
DNA: TGTGCCAGCAGCTCGGGCCCCGTTAACCCGCAGTATTTT
CDR3: CASSSGPVNPQYF

V: TRBV11-2
J: TRBJ2-1
size: NA
D: NA
DNA: TGTGCCAGCAGCTTAATTAGCGGCTACAATGAGCAGTTCTTC
CDR3: CASSLISGYNEQFF

V: TRBV7-3
J: TRBJ1-1
size: NA
D: TRBD1
DNA: TGTGCCAGCAGCTTAAACCCAGGGGGCACTGAAGCTTTCTTT
CDR3: CASSLNPGGTEAFF

V: TRBV5-1
J: TRBJ1-1
size: NA
D: NA
DNA: TGCGCCAGCAGCCATTTGGACAGTTGGACTGAAGCTTTCTTT
CDR3: CASSHLDSWTEAFF

V: TRBV2
J: TRBJ1-6
size: NA
D: NA
DNA: TGTGCCAGTGACGATTCATTGCTGGGGAATTCACCCCCCCACTTT
CDR3: CASDDSLLGNSPPHF

V: TRBV9
J: TRBJ2-5
size: many
D: TRBD1
DNA: TGTGCCAGCAGCACCGGACAGGGTGCAGAGACCCAGTACTTC
CDR3: CASSTGQGAETQYF

V: TRBV2
J: TRBJ2-7
size: NA
D: TRBD1
DNA: TGTGCCAGCAGGGGACAGGGGGTAATGGAGTACTTC
CDR3: CASRGQGVMEYF

V: TRBV6-2/TRBV6-3
J: TRBJ2-6
size: few
D: NA
DNA: TGTGCCAGCAGTTCCGATGACTCTGGGGCCAACGTCCTGACTTTC
CDR3: CASSSDDSGANVLTF

V: TRBV20-1
J: TRBJ1-6
size: many
D: NA
DNA: TGCAGTGCTAGAGGGCAGAATAATTCACCCCTCCACTTT
CDR3: CSARGQNNSPLHF

V: TRBV5-1
J: TRBJ2-5
size: many
D: NA
DNA: TGCGCCAGCAGCTTGCTTAGCTCCCCCGCGGAGACCCAGTACTTC
CDR3: CASSLLSSPAETQYF

V: TRBV24-1
J: TRBJ2-1
size: many
D: TRBD1
DNA: TGTGCCACCAGTGATTTTGGGACAGGGAAGGACAATGAGCAGTTCTTC
CDR3: CATSDFGTGKDNEQFF

V: TRBV6-5
J: TRBJ1-3
size: NA
D: NA
DNA: TGTGCCAGCAAGGCCCGGGGGGGAAACACCATATATTTT
CDR3: CASKARGGNTIYF

V: TRBV14
J: TRBJ2-1
size: many
D: NA
DNA: TGTGCCAGCAGCCAAGTCCTGGACAACTACAATGAGCAGTTCTTC
CDR3: CASSQVLDNYNEQFF

V: TRBV7-8
J: TRBJ2-5
size: many
D: NA
DNA: TGTGCCAGCAGCTTAGGTCATGGACAGTCCAGCAGGACCCAGTACTTC
CDR3: CASSLGHGQSSRTQYF

V: TRBV3-1
J: TRBJ2-7
size: many
D: NA
DNA: TGTGCCAGCAGCCAATGGTCGGACTCCTACGAGCAGTACTTC
CDR3: CASSQWSDSYEQYF

V: TRBV20-1
J: TRBJ2-7
size: NA
D: NA
DNA: TGCAGTGCTATCGGGACCGACTTCTACGAGCAGTACTTC
CDR3: CSAIGTDFYEQYF

V: TRBV12-3/TRBV12-4
J: TRBJ1-2
size: NA
D: NA
DNA: TGTGCCAGCAGTAGCGGGACACTAGGCTACACCTTC
CDR3: CASSSGTLGYTF

V: TRBV2
J: TRBJ1-3
size: many
D: NA
DNA: TGTGCCAGCAGGAACTCTGGAAACACCATATATTTT
CDR3: CASRNSGNTIYF

V: TRBV11-2
J: TRBJ2-7
size: many
D: TRBD2
DNA: TGTGCCAGCAGCTTAGGTGTTGGGACTAGCGGGGCCACCTACGAGCAGTACTTC
CDR3: CASSLGVGTSGATYEQYF

V: TRBV15
J: TRBJ1-1
size: NA
D: NA
DNA: TGTGCCACCAGCAGAGCCGGGAACACTGAAGCTTTCTTT
CDR3: CATSRAGNTEAFF

V: TRBV7-2
J: TRBJ2-2
size: NA
D: NA
DNA: TGTGCCAGCAGCTCCGACCTAACCGGGGAGCTGTTTTTT
CDR3: CASSSDLTGELFF

V: TRBV20-1
J: TRBJ1-1
size: many
D: TRBD1
DNA: TGCAGTGTCAGACAGGGTGGCACTGAAGCTTTCTTT
CDR3: CSVRQGGTEAFF

V: TRBV7-2
J: TRBJ1-5
size: many
D: NA
DNA: TGTGCCAGCAGCTTAGTTCAGGATAGCAATCAGCCCCAGCATTTT
CDR3: CASSLVQDSNQPQHF

V: TRBV6-1
J: TRBJ2-7
size: many
D: NA
DNA: TGTGCCAGCACCCAAACAGGTACCCCCTACGAGCAGTACTTC
CDR3: CASTQTGTPYEQYF

V: TRBV7-2
J: TRBJ1-4
size: NA
D: NA
DNA: TGTGCCAGCAGCTTGGGGGAGGGAGCCGAAAAACTGTTTTTT
CDR3: CASSLGEGAEKLFF